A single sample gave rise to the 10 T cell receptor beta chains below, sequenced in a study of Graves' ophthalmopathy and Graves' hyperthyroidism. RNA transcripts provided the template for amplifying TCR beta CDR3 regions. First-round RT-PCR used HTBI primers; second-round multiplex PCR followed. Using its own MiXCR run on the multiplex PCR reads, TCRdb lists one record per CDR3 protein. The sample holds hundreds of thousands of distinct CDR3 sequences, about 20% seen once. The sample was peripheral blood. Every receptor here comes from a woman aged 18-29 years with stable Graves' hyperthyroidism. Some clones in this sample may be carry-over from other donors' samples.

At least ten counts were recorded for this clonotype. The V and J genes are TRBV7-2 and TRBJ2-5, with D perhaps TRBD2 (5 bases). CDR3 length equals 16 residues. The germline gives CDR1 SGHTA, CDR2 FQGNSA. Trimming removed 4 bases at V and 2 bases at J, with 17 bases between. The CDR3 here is CASSYPPWEMQETQYF. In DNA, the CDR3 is TGTGCCAGCAGCTACCCCCCGTGGGAGATGCAAGAGACCCAGTACTTC.

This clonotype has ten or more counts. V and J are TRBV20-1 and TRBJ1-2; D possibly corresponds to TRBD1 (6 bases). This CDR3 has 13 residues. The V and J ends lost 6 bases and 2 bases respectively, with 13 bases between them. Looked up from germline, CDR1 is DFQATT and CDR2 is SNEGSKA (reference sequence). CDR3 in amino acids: CSAGGGSNYGYTF. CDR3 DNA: TGCAGTGCGGGAGGGGGTTCAAACTATGGCTACACCTTC.

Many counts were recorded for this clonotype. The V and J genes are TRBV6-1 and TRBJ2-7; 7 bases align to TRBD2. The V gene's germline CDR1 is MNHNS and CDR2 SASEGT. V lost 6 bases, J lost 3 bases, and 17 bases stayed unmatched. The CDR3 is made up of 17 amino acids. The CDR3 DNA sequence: TGTGCCAGCAGAAAAGCGGGGATCAGCACGTCTAGCTACGAGCAGTACTTC. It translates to CASRKAGISTSSYEQYF.

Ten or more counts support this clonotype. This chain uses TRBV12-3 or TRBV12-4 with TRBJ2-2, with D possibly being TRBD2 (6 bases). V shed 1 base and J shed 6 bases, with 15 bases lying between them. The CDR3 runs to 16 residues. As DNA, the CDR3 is TGTGCCAGCAGTTTAGTTTTTAGCGGAGTAGCCGGGGAGCTGTTTTTT. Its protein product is CASSLVFSGVAGELFF.

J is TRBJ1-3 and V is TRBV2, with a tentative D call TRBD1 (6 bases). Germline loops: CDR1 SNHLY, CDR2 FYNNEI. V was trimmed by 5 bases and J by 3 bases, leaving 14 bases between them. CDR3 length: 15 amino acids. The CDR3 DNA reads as TGTGCCAGCAGTTACACCGGGACATTTGGAAACACCATATATTTT. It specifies CASSYTGTFGNTIYF.

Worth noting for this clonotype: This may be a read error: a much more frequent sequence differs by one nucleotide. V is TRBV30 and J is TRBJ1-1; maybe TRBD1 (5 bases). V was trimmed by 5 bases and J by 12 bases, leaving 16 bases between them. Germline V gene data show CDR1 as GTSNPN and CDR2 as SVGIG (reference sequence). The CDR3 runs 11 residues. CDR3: CAWGWDGESFF. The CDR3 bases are TGTGCCTGGGGTTGGGACGGAGAATCTTTCTTT.

DNA of the CDR3: TGTGCCAGCAGCTCGGACAGCGGGAGCACTGAAGCTTTCTTT. Translating gives CASSSDSGSTEAFF. The chain joins TRBV7-9 to TRBJ1-1; D might be TRBD1 (6 bases). Germline CDR1 SEHNR, CDR2 FQNEAQ (reference sequence). V was clipped by 4 bases and J by 4 bases, with 13 bases between them. The CDR3 contains 14 residues.

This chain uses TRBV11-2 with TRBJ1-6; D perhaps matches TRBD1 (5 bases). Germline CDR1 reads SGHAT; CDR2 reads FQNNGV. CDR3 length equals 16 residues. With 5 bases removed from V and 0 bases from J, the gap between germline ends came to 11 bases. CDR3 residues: CASSPVGGSYNSPLHF. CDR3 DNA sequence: TGTGCCAGCAGCCCGGTCGGGGGCTCCTATAATTCACCCCTCCACTTT.

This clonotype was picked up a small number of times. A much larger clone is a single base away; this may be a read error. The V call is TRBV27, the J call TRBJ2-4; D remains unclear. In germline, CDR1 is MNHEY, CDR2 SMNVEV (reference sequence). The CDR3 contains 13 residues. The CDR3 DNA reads TGTGCCAGCAGTTTAGGCCCCAAAAACATTAAGTACTTC. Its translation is CASSLGPKNIKYF.

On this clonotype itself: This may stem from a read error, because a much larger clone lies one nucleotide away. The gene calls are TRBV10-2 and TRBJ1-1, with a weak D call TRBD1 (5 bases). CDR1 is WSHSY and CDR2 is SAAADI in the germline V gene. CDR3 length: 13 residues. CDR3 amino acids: CASSGGLRYEACF. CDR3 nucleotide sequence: TGCGCCAGCAGCGGGGGACTCCGCTATGAAGCTTGCTTT.